This TCR beta chain was sequenced in a study of monozygotic twins with cystic fibrosis. Whole-study results and caveats: Low clonality (median roughly 0.0087) suggested a mostly naive repertoire. In 13 of 16 pairs, V gene usage was closest to the co-twin's.

Repertoires were generated with immunoSEQ multiplex PCR, while TCRdb's copy carries only in-frame clones and drops some. The sample yields approximately 32,000 clones, 95% to 98% seen once. The germline V gene has CDR1 MDHEN and CDR2 SYDVKM. Trimming pared 4 bases from V and 7 bases from J, leaving 13 bases between. The CDR3 contains 13 residues. As concerns this clone: What it binds is not known.

The source of this sequence is a girl aged 2-10 years with cystic fibrosis. The rearrangement joins TRBV28 to TRBJ1-1, with D possibly being TRBD1 (6 bases). Material: blood. Here the CDR3 reads CASSYTGLGEAFF. The CDR3 bases are TGTGCCAGCAGTTACACAGGGTTAGGTGAAGCTTTCTTT.